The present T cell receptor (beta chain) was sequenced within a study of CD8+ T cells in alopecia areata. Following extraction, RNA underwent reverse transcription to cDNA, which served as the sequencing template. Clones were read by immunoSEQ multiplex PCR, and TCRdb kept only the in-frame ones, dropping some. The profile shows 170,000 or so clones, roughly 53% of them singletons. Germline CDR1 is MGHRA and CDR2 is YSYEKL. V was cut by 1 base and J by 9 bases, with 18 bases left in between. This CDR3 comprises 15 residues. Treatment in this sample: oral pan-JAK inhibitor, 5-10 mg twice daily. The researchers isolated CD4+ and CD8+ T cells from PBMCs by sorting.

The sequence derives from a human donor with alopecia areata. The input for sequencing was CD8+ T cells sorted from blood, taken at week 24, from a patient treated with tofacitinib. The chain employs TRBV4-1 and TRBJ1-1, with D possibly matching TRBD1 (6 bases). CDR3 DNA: TGCGCCAGCAGCCAAGGGGAAAGGGGGACCGAAAAAGCTTTCTTT. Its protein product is CASSQGERGTEKAFF.